This T cell receptor (beta chain) is from a study of technical replicates of blood from a handful of donors. Profiling relied on immunoSEQ multiplex PCR, and the TCRdb table lists in-frame clones only, not all of them. This table holds some 81,000 clones, roughly nine tenths found once. This clonotype originated in a human donor in good health. Sequencing was performed on T cells isolated from PBMCs.

CDR3 DNA: TGTGCCAGCGGCGACCAGGAGAACACTGAAGCTTTCTTT. Translating gives CASGDQENTEAFF. The rearrangement links TRBV18 to TRBJ1-1, with unresolved D. CDR1 KGHSH and CDR2 LQKENI come from the germline V gene. This CDR3 is 13 amino acids long. With 8 bases removed from V and 1 base from J, the gap between germline ends came to 11 bases.